One sample yielded the 23 T cell receptor beta chains listed below, sequenced in a study of T cell changes during pregnancy in multiple sclerosis. Profiling relied on immunoSEQ multiplex PCR, and the TCRdb table lists in-frame clones only, not all of them. Among approximately 20,000 clones listed, 75% to 90% were seen once. The sample consisted of CD8+ T cells from peripheral blood mononuclear cells, taken in the third trimester of pregnancy. The origin of the receptors is a female donor in good health, enrolled as a control in a pregnancy study.

The chain has TRBV27 and TRBJ1-3; no definite D call. With 3 bases removed from V and 1 base from J, the gap between germline ends came to 7 bases. The CDR3 length is 14 residues. From germline, CDR1 is MNHEY and CDR2 SMNVEV (reference sequence). CDR3 in amino acids: CASSLSGSGNTIYF. The DNA of the CDR3 is TGTGCCAGCAGTTTGAGTGGTTCTGGAAACACCATATATTTT.

The J gene is TRBJ2-2, the V gene TRBV4-3; 9 bases agree with TRBD2. Germline-derived CDR1 and CDR2 are LGHNA and YSLEER. There are 17 residues in the CDR3. J gave up 7 bases and V 0 bases, and 9 bases lay outside the gene matches. The CDR3 region has the DNA TGCGCCAGCAGCCAAGATCGGGCGGGGGGGTTACTCGGGGAGCTGTTTTTT. Its protein is CASSQDRAGGLLGELFF.

The V gene is TRBV11-3, the J gene TRBJ2-5, with TRBD1 matching over 7 bases. V lost 5 bases to trimming and J lost 5 bases; unmatched junction nucleotides: 5. CDR3 size: 13 residues. Germline CDR1 reads SGHNT; CDR2 reads YENEEA. CDR3 coding DNA: TGTGCCAGCAGCCGAATCAGGGGGGAGACCCAGTACTTC. Its translation is CASSRIRGETQYF.

The V and J genes are TRBV30 and TRBJ1-1, with TRBD1 matching over 8 bases. The V gene end was trimmed by 5 bases and the J gene end by 7 bases; junction bases not matched to a gene: 3. The germline gives CDR1 GTSNPN, CDR2 SVGIG (reference sequence). CDR3 length: 11 residues. As DNA, the CDR3 is TGTGCCTGGCGGACAGGGCGTGAAGCTTTCTTT. Translation: CAWRTGREAFF.

The chain uses TRBV7-9 and TRBJ1-5; 9 bases agree with TRBD1. From germline, CDR1 is SEHNR and CDR2 FQNEAQ (reference sequence). J gave up 4 bases and V 6 bases, and 4 bases lay outside the gene matches. CDR3 length: 14 residues. The DNA for the CDR3 is TGTGCCAGCAGTCGGGGACAGGGAAATCAGCCCCAGCATTTT. This sequence encodes CASSRGQGNQPQHF. The variable domain in full, completed from reference TRBV7-9 and TRBJ1-5, reads DTGVSQNPRHKITKRGQNVTFRCDPISEHNRLYWYRQTLGQGPEFLTYFQNEAQLEKSRLLSDRFSAERPKGSFSTLEIQRTEQGDSAMYLCASSRGQGNQPQHFGDGTRLSIL.

This clone was counted a few times. The V gene is TRBV4-1, the J gene TRBJ1-1; 7 bases are a match to TRBD1. J gave up 1 base and V 4 bases, and 6 bases lay outside the gene matches. CDR1 is MGHRA and CDR2 is YSYEKL in the germline V gene. There are 15 residues in the CDR3. The CDR3 DNA is TGCGCCAGCAGCCCTAGCGGGACAGAGAACACTGAAGCTTTCTTT. Protein product: CASSPSGTENTEAFF.

This chain joins TRBV19 and TRBJ2-1, with 12 nucleotides matching TRBD2. The germline CDR1 and CDR2 sequences are LNHDA and SQIVND (reference sequence). The CDR3 extends over 15 amino acids. V was pared by 5 bases and J by 4 bases, with 3 bases of the junction left unmatched. The CDR3 sequence is CASSASGGEYNEQFF. CDR3 in DNA: TGTGCCAGTAGTGCTAGCGGGGGGGAATACAATGAGCAGTTCTTC.

V usage is TRBV4-3 and J usage is TRBJ2-4; 8 bases map to TRBD1. This CDR3 is 19 amino acids long. V lost 4 bases to trimming and J lost 1 base; unmatched junction nucleotides: 15. Germline CDR1 and CDR2: LGHNA and YSLEER. Here the CDR3 reads CASSPSSGGVIAAKNIQYF. In DNA form, the CDR3 reads TGCGCCAGCAGCCCTTCATCAGGGGGCGTTATTGCGGCCAAAAACATTCAGTACTTC.

The rearrangement uses TRBV7-9 and TRBJ2-7, with TRBD2 as a possible D gene (7 bases). In germline, CDR1 is SEHNR, CDR2 FQNEAQ (reference sequence). The CDR3 sequence is 16 residues long. Trimming left V 5 bases short and J 5 bases short, with 22 bases between. CDR3 nucleotides: TGTGCCAGCAGCCACCCTGTGCGGGGGCATAATCACGAGCAGTACTTC. This sequence encodes CASSHPVRGHNHEQYF.

This chain connects TRBV7-9 to TRBJ2-7; no clear D. The V gene lost 6 bases and the J gene lost 5 bases, with 14 bases spanning the gap. Germline CDR1 is SEHNR and CDR2 is FQNEAQ (reference sequence). The CDR3 has 13 residues. Here the CDR3 DNA reads TGTGCCAGCAGTCTCCCCATAGTCCACGAGCAGTACTTC. It translates to CASSLPIVHEQYF.

V usage is TRBV28 and J usage is TRBJ2-7; 7 bases line up with TRBD1. This CDR3 spans 13 amino acids. V was clipped by 10 bases and J by 0 bases; unmatched bases: 6. CDR1 is MDHEN, CDR2 SYDVKM, per germline. The chain's CDR3 is CATLDRSSYEQYF. CDR3 DNA: TGTGCCACCTTGGACAGGAGCTCCTACGAGCAGTACTTC.

The chain has TRBV5-4 and TRBJ1-2; 8 positions agree with TRBD1. Germline V gene data show CDR1 as SGHNT and CDR2 as YYREEE (reference sequence). V lost 4 bases, J lost 4 bases, and 3 bases stayed unmatched. The CDR3 loop spans 13 amino acids. Written as DNA, the CDR3 is TGTGCCAGCAGCGCAGGGGGCGTCTATGGCTACACCTTC. Its translation: CASSAGGVYGYTF.

V usage is TRBV5-5 and J usage is TRBJ2-7; D might be TRBD2 (6 bases). CDR1 is SGHKS and CDR2 is YYEKEE in the germline V gene (reference sequence). Trimming stripped 2 bases from V and 6 bases from J, with 9 bases between. This CDR3 contains 12 residues. In DNA form, the CDR3 reads TGTGCCAGCAGCTTTGGGGGGTTCGAGCAGTACTTC. Amino acid sequence: CASSFGGFEQYF. Together with reference TRBV5-5 and TRBJ2-7, the CDR3 gives the full variable domain: DAGVTQSPTHLIKTRGQQVTLRCSPISGHKSVSWYQQVLGQGPQFIFQYYEKEERGRGNFPDRFSARQFPNYSSELNVNALLLGDSALYLCASSFGGFEQYFGPGTRLTVT.

This chain links TRBV4-3 with TRBJ2-7; 7 positions match TRBD1. The CDR3 covers 16 residues. Germline V gene data show CDR1 as LGHNA and CDR2 as YSLEER. V shed 2 bases and J 2 bases; nucleotides not matched to a gene: 9. CDR3 in amino acids: CASSQSRGLRTYEQYF. DNA of the CDR3: TGCGCCAGCAGCCAATCAAGGGGGCTGAGGACCTACGAGCAGTACTTC.

The chain joins TRBV27 to TRBJ2-7; 8 nucleotides match TRBD2. The CDR3 consists of 15 residues. The germline V gene encodes CDR1 MNHEY and CDR2 SMNVEV (reference sequence). V dropped 5 bases and J dropped 6; count of bases not matched to a gene: 12. The CDR3 sequence is CASSPEGSGVLEQYF. As DNA, the CDR3 is TGTGCCAGCAGTCCCGAGGGTAGCGGGGTACTCGAGCAGTACTTC.

The V call is TRBV15, the J call TRBJ2-7; D may be TRBD1 (5 bases). Trimming stripped 3 bases from V and 0 bases from J, with 12 bases between. CDR1 and CDR2 (germline): LNHNV, YYDKDF (reference sequence). The CDR3 is 15 amino acids. CDR3 nucleotide sequence: TGTGCCACCAGCAGGTCCGGCAGGGTCTCCTACGAGCAGTACTTC. Its protein is CATSRSGRVSYEQYF.

This clone was detected once. This chain's CDR3 is CASSDWESGGVTQYF. CDR3 DNA: TGTGCCAGCAGTGATTGGGAGAGCGGGGGGGTTACGCAGTATTTT. This chain joins TRBV2 and TRBJ2-3; TRBD2 matches 10 bases. Trimming cost V 3 bases and J 8 bases; bases outside gene matches: 8. Germline CDR1 reads SNHLY; CDR2 reads FYNNEI. This CDR3 contains 15 residues. Combining the CDR3 with reference TRBV2 and TRBJ2-3 gives the whole variable domain EPEVTQTPSHQVTQMGQEVILRCVPISNHLYFYWYRQILGQKVEFLVSFYNNEISEKSEIFDDQFSVERPDGSNFTLKIRSTKLEDSAMYFCASSDWESGGVTQYFGPGTRLTVL.

This clone is labeled as medium-sized. The rearrangement uses TRBV5-5 and TRBJ1-4; D is perhaps TRBD1 (5 bases). Deletions cut 0 bases from V and 7 bases from J, with 16 bases between. The CDR3 is 16 amino acids. Germline lookup yields CDR1 SGHKS and CDR2 YYEKEE (reference sequence). CDR3 amino acids: CASSLEPRSGAEKLFF. CDR3 bases: TGTGCCAGCAGCTTGGAGCCCCGGAGCGGGGCTGAAAAACTGTTTTTT.

V and J are TRBV7-6 and TRBJ2-7, with 7 bases matching TRBD1. Unmatched junction bases numbered 3, after V lost 1 base and J lost 0 bases. Per the germline V gene, CDR1 is SGHVS and CDR2 is FNYEAQ. The CDR3 contains 15 residues. This chain's CDR3 is CASSLEGQPSYEQYF. The CDR3 DNA sequence: TGTGCCAGCAGCTTAGAGGGACAGCCCTCCTACGAGCAGTACTTC.

The chain uses TRBV5-6 and TRBJ2-3, with TRBD1 as a possible D gene (5 bases). Germline V lookup: CDR1 SGHDT, CDR2 YYEEEE. The germline V and J ends were trimmed by 5 bases and 1 base, with 11 bases remaining between them. CDR3 length: 14 residues. CDR3 residues: CASSWGPGTDTQYF. The DNA of the CDR3 is TGTGCCAGCAGTTGGGGCCCCGGCACAGATACGCAGTATTTT.

The chain has TRBV28 and TRBJ1-1, with D perhaps TRBD1 (5 bases). CDR3 size: 17 residues. Between the trimmed V and J ends, which lost 3 bases and 1 base, there was a span of 18 bases. CDR1 MDHEN and CDR2 SYDVKM come from the germline V gene. For the CDR3, the DNA is TGTGCCAGCAGTTTCGGCACTCTTAGTGGGGCGAACACTGAAGCTTTCTTT. Amino acids: CASSFGTLSGANTEAFF.

The sample holds one count of this clone. The gene calls are TRBV6-6 and TRBJ1-4; D not resolved. The length of the CDR3 is 13 residues. CDR1 is MNHNY, CDR2 SVGAGI, per germline (reference sequence). Trimming left V 2 bases short and J 8 bases short, with 9 bases between. CDR3 region: CASSYDWKEKLFF. CDR3 in DNA: TGTGCCAGCAGTTACGACTGGAAGGAAAAACTGTTTTTT.

This clone was recorded once. The genes are TRBV10-2 and TRBJ2-1; weak D call: TRBD2 (5 bases). Germline assignment: CDR1 WSHSY and CDR2 SAAADI. Trimming cost V 2 bases and J 6 bases, with 14 bases left between them. The CDR3 sequence is 15 residues long. CDR3 sequence: CASSERGPVGNEQFF. CDR3 nucleotides: TGCGCCAGCAGTGAGAGAGGGCCGGTGGGCAATGAGCAGTTCTTC.